Given below is one TCR beta chain in context. The data are from a study of blood T cell repertoires in COVID-19. This CDR3 is 15 amino acids long. The germline V gene encodes CDR1 SGHRS and CDR2 YFSETQ. Trimming removed 0 bases at V and 0 bases at J, with 9 bases between. TCRdb's table, derived via immunoSEQ multiplex PCR, lists solely in-frame clones and lacks some. The table records around 40,000 clones, roughly nine tenths of them present only once. Material for sequencing was peripheral blood. This clonotype was sampled from a woman in her thirties in a cohort sampled during active COVID-19. The V gene is TRBV5-1, the J gene TRBJ1-1; D gene ambiguous. The CDR3 bases are TGCGCCAGCAGCTTGGAGGTCACTATGAACACTGAAGCTTTCTTT. Amino acids: CASSLEVTMNTEAFF.